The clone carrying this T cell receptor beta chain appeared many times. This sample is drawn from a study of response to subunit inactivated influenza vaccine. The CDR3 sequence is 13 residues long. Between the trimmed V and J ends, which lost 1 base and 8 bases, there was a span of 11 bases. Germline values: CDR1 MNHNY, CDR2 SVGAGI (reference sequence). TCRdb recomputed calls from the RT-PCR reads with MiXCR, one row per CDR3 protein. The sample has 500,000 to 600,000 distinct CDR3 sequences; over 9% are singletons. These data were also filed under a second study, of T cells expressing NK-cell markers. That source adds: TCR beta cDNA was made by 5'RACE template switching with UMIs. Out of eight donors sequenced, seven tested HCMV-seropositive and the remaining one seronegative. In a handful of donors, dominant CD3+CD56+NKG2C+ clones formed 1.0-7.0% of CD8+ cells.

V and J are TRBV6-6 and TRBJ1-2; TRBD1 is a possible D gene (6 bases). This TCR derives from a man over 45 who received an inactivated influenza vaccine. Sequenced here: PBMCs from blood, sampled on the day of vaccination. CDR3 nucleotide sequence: TGTGCCAGCAGTTACTATGGGGGGCTCGGCTACACCTTC. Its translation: CASSYYGGLGYTF.